A single sample gave rise to the 18 T cell receptor beta chains below, sequenced in a study of blood T cell repertoires in COVID-19 (dated by TCRdb to the early 2020s). The library relied on the immunoSEQ multiplex PCR assay. TCRdb mirrors the immuneACCESS table, restricted to in-frame sequences. Some clones are absent from its copies; in checked studies, under half trace to an unresolved V gene, and the reason for the others is unknown. Across this sample there are 170,000 or so clones, with around 84% seen only once. The ten largest account for 2.7% of the sample. What was sequenced was peripheral blood. The receptor set was obtained from a man aged 35 to 55 with active or convalescent COVID-19.

This rearrangement joins TRBV28 to TRBJ2-5; possibly TRBD2 for D (5 bases). CDR3 length: 15 amino acids. V was trimmed by 5 bases and J by 4 bases, leaving 17 bases between them. The V gene's germline CDR1 is MDHEN and CDR2 SYDVKM. In DNA, the CDR3 is TGTGCCAGCAGTCTAGTGGGCTTGCGGGTAGAGACCCAGTACTTC. Its translation: CASSLVGLRVETQYF.

In the case of this clone: One base away lies a much larger clone, so this may be a sequencing read error. V gene TRBV7-8 combines with J gene TRBJ1-3; TRBD1 aligns across 9 bases. Germline trimming cut 5 bases from V and 3 bases from J; bases unmatched to any gene: 5. The CDR3 extends over 15 amino acids. Germline V gene lookup returns CDR1 SGHVS and CDR2 FQNEAQ. The CDR3 coding sequence is TGTGCCAGCAGCCCCACAGGGGGCTTTGGAAACACCATATATTTT. Protein sequence: CASSPTGGFGNTIYF.

The DNA of the CDR3 is TGTGCCAGCAGTCCGACAGGGAATCAGCCCCAGCATTTT. Amino acids: CASSPTGNQPQHF. V usage is TRBV6-2 or TRBV6-3 and J usage is TRBJ1-5; 7 bases align to TRBD1. J was trimmed by 4 bases and V by 5 bases; bases with no gene match: 2. Germline values: CDR1 MNHEY, CDR2 SVGEGT. CDR3 length: 13 amino acids.

The chain uses TRBV9 and TRBJ1-5, with TRBD1 matching over 11 bases. J gave up 8 bases and V 3 bases, and 10 bases lay outside the gene matches. This CDR3 spans 16 amino acids. The germline CDR1 and CDR2 sequences are SGDLS and YYNGEE. The CDR3 loop reads CASSETFGQGAEPQHF. The CDR3 bases are TGTGCCAGCAGCGAGACATTCGGACAGGGGGCTGAGCCCCAGCATTTT.

This clone has a single count. The chain links TRBV11-3 to TRBJ1-1; 9 nucleotides match TRBD1. The CDR3 spans 15 residues. Germline V gene lookup returns CDR1 SGHNT and CDR2 YENEEA. V shed 5 bases and J 5 bases; nucleotides not matched to a gene: 9. CDR3 residues: CASSPNPGQGTEAFF. CDR3 DNA: TGTGCCAGCAGCCCGAATCCTGGACAGGGGACTGAAGCTTTCTTT.

This clone was detected a few times. The CDR3 here is CASSPRTGGAYEQYF. The CDR3 DNA is TGTGCCAGCAGCCCTCGGACAGGGGGTGCCTACGAGCAGTACTTC. This chain joins TRBV13 and TRBJ2-7; 10 bases agree with TRBD1. The CDR3 has 15 residues. V dropped 5 bases and J dropped 2; count of bases not matched to a gene: 6. The germline V gene has CDR1 PRHDT and CDR2 FYEKMQ (reference sequence).

The V call is TRBV10-1, the J call TRBJ2-1; TRBD2 agrees at 11 bases. Germline CDR1 WNHNN, CDR2 SYGVQD (reference sequence). J was trimmed by 3 bases and V by 4 bases; bases with no gene match: 5. The CDR3 is made up of 16 amino acids. DNA of the CDR3: TGCGCCAGCAGTGGACTAGCGGGGACAGGCTACAATGAGCAGTTCTTC. Amino acid sequence: CASSGLAGTGYNEQFF.

The chain is built from TRBV6-2 or TRBV6-3 and TRBJ1-5, with TRBD1 matching 12 bases. Germline V gene lookup returns CDR1 MNHEY and CDR2 SVGEGT. The trim removed 4 bases at V and 8 bases at J, leaving 15 bases unmatched. The CDR3 is 18 amino acids. The CDR3 region has the DNA TGTGCCAGCAGTTCTTCCTACGGGACAGGGGGCCGTTTGAAGCCCCAGCATTTT. Residues: CASSSSYGTGGRLKPQHF.

The genes are TRBV18 and TRBJ1-4, with TRBD1 identical over 10 bases. From germline, CDR1 is KGHSH and CDR2 LQKENI. The ends lost 6 bases at V and 6 bases at J; junction bases unmatched: 4. The CDR3 consists of 14 residues. Written as DNA, the CDR3 is TGTGCCAGCTCGTCCGGGACAGGGGATGAAAAACTGTTTTTT. The encoded protein is CASSSGTGDEKLFF.

V usage is TRBV5-1 and J usage is TRBJ2-2, with 7 bases aligning to TRBD2. The CDR3 extends over 14 amino acids. J gave up 0 bases and V 6 bases, and 2 bases lay outside the gene matches. Germline values: CDR1 SGHRS, CDR2 YFSETQ. For the CDR3, the DNA is TGCGCCAGCAAGGCGGGGGCGAACACCGGGGAGCTGTTTTTT. It encodes CASKAGANTGELFF.

A few counts support this clone. The genes are TRBV7-2 and TRBJ2-5, with 9 bases matching TRBD2. Germline V gives CDR1 SGHTA, CDR2 FQGNSA. This CDR3 contains 15 residues. V lost 5 bases, J lost 7 bases, and 11 bases stayed unmatched. In DNA form, the CDR3 reads TGTGCCAGCAGCATGACTAGCGGACCAAGAGTGACCCAGTACTTC. It specifies CASSMTSGPRVTQYF.

The V call is TRBV5-4, the J call TRBJ2-7; maybe TRBD2 (5 bases). Germline CDR1 and CDR2: SGHNT and YYREEE (reference sequence). Trimming took off 1 base at V and 4 bases at J, with 15 bases between the two ends. CDR3 length: 15 amino acids. DNA for the CDR3: TGTGCCAGCAGCTTGTACGGGGTAGGAGAGTACGAGCAGTACTTC. Translation: CASSLYGVGEYEQYF.

The rearrangement links TRBV19 to TRBJ1-2; TRBD1 might be the D (6 bases). Germline loops: CDR1 LNHDA, CDR2 SQIVND (reference sequence). This CDR3 has 17 amino acids. Between the trimmed V and J ends, which lost 5 bases and 2 bases, there was a span of 21 bases. The CDR3 DNA follows: TGTGCCAGTAGTGCCGGGGCAGGGGCTACCGTAAACTATGGCTACACCTTC. It translates to CASSAGAGATVNYGYTF. Filled out from reference TRBV19 and TRBJ1-2, the complete variable domain reads DGGITQSPKYLFRKEGQNVTLSCEQNLNHDAMYWYRQDPGQGLRLIYYSQIVNDFQKGDIAEGYSVSREKKESFPLTVTSAQKNPTAFYLCASSAGAGATVNYGYTFGSGTRLTVV.

The chain joins TRBV7-9 to TRBJ1-1; perhaps TRBD1 as D (6 bases). Germline CDR1 reads SEHNR; CDR2 reads FQNEAQ (reference sequence). V gave up 6 bases and J gave up 0 bases, with 17 bases separating them. The CDR3 runs 16 residues. CDR3 bases: TGTGCCAGCAGTCCTGGGGGCAGACTAATGAACACTGAAGCTTTCTTT. As protein: CASSPGGRLMNTEAFF.

This chain joins TRBV7-2 and TRBJ1-2; D gene uncertain. The CDR3 totals 14 residues. V was cut by 5 bases and J by 2 bases, with 12 bases left in between. CDR1 and CDR2 (germline): SGHTA, FQGNSA. The CDR3 protein is CASSETSGNYGYTF. The CDR3, as DNA: TGTGCCAGCAGCGAGACGAGCGGGAACTATGGCTACACCTTC.

Here the CDR3 DNA reads TGCGCCAGCAGCTTGAAGACAGGGAAAGAGACCCAGTACTTC. Amino acid sequence: CASSLKTGKETQYF. The gene calls are TRBV5-1 and TRBJ2-5; 7 nucleotides align to TRBD1. Trimming took 1 base from V and 3 from J; bases not matched to a gene: 3. The germline CDR1 and CDR2 sequences are SGHRS and YFSETQ. This CDR3 region has 14 residues. The full variable domain, completed using reference TRBV5-1 and TRBJ2-5, is KAGVTQTPRYLIKTRGQQVTLSCSPISGHRSVSWYQQTPGQGLQFLFEYFSETQRNKGNFPGRFSGRQFSNSRSEMNVSTLELGDSALYLCASSLKTGKETQYFGPGTRLLVL.

This clone was observed a few times. This chain connects TRBV4-3 to TRBJ1-2; D remains ambiguous. The ends were cut back, 0 bases at V and 6 bases at J, with 8 bases in the middle. The CDR3 is 13 amino acids. Germline CDR1 reads LGHNA; CDR2 reads YSLEER. The CDR3 region is CASSQDTSDGYTF. CDR3 coding DNA: TGCGCCAGCAGCCAAGACACAAGCGATGGCTACACCTTC.

The chain employs TRBV10-1 and TRBJ1-2; D unresolved. This CDR3 is built from 12 residues. Germline V gene sequence: CDR1 WNHNN, CDR2 SYGVQD (reference sequence). Between the trimmed V and J ends, which lost 5 bases and 5 bases, there was a span of 9 bases. CDR3 loop: CASSITYYGYTF. The CDR3 region has the DNA TGCGCCAGCAGTATCACATATTATGGCTACACCTTC.